This is a list of T cell receptor beta chains from one sample in a study of cytomegalovirus exposure and HLA in healthy donors. This table comes from immunoSEQ multiplex PCR, and its TCRdb copy is limited to in-frame clones, with some not included. The table shows 80,000 to 95,000 clones, with roughly 92% occurring only once. Sequenced input: PBMCs. These receptors all stem from a young woman in good health and CMV-seropositive. The CDR3 runs from the conserved cysteine through the conserved F or W. Fields, in order: D gene, V gene, clone size, J gene, CDR3 protein, CDR3 DNA. D genes are given only for firm matches. The size field is filled for only some rows; it gives once, few, many or a size class.

TRBD1,TRBV7-9,-,TRBJ1-5,CASSLGTGLRNQPQHF,TGTGCCAGCAGCCTCGGGACAGGGTTAAGAAATCAGCCCCAGCATTTT
-,TRBV4-3,-,TRBJ2-1,CASSHPAEGPKLSSYNEQFF,TGCGCCAGCAGCCACCCGGCGGAAGGTCCGAAACTTAGCTCCTACAATGAGCAGTTCTTC
-,TRBV6-5,-,TRBJ2-2,CASSYVRTNTGELFF,TGTGCCAGCAGTTACGTCCGGACTAACACCGGGGAGCTGTTTTTT
TRBD2,TRBV5-4,-,TRBJ2-3,CASSNRLAGVADTQYF,TGTGCCAGCAGCAACAGACTAGCGGGAGTCGCAGATACGCAGTATTTT
-,TRBV4-1,-,TRBJ2-5,CASSQDRSWYQETQYF,TGCGCCAGCAGCCAAGATCGGAGTTGGTACCAAGAGACCCAGTACTTC
-,TRBV18,-,TRBJ1-4,CASSLQGGEKLFF,TGTGCCAGCTCACTTCAGGGTGGTGAAAAACTGTTTTTT
TRBD1,TRBV23-1,few,TRBJ1-1,CASSHSDREGTEAFF,TGCGCCAGCAGTCATTCGGACAGGGAGGGCACTGAAGCTTTCTTT
-,TRBV19,-,TRBJ1-2,CASKRGRNYGYTF,TGTGCCAGTAAGCGGGGGAGGAACTATGGCTACACCTTC
TRBD1,TRBV5-6,-,TRBJ1-2,CASSLPGTAFNYGYTF,TGTGCCAGCAGCTTGCCGGGGACAGCCTTTAACTATGGCTACACCTTC
-,TRBV19,-,TRBJ1-5,CASGPLIGAGVYQPQHF,TGTGCCAGTGGTCCCCTGATTGGAGCAGGGGTGTATCAGCCCCAGCATTTT
-,TRBV30,once,TRBJ1-2,CAWSDLTGNEYGYTF,TGTGCCTGGAGTGACCTAACAGGAAATGAGTATGGCTACACCTTC
TRBD1,TRBV11-2,-,TRBJ2-7,CASSSRDSYEQYF,TGTGCCAGCAGCTCCAGGGACAGCTACGAGCAGTACTTC
TRBD1,TRBV6-5,-,TRBJ1-5,CASSWTGGLQPQHF,TGTGCCAGCAGTTGGACAGGGGGCCTTCAGCCCCAGCATTTT
-,TRBV9,-,TRBJ2-3,CASSALQGLSLDTQYF,TGTGCCAGCAGCGCACTCCAGGGACTCTCACTGGATACGCAGTATTTT
-,TRBV29-1,-,TRBJ1-2,CTARVGWDYGYTF,TGCACGGCCAGGGTCGGTTGGGACTATGGCTACACCTTC
TRBD1,TRBV28,-,TRBJ1-5,CASSFLQGDNQPQHF,TGTGCCAGCAGTTTTCTACAGGGGGACAATCAGCCCCAGCATTTT
TRBD2,TRBV30,once,TRBJ2-7,CAWSQKTSGRSYEQYF,TGTGCCTGGAGTCAGAAGACTAGCGGGAGGTCCTACGAGCAGTACTTC
TRBD2,TRBV2,-,TRBJ2-7,CASTLTSGRAYEQYF,TGTGCCAGCACCTTGACTAGCGGGAGGGCCTACGAGCAGTACTTC
TRBD2,TRBV7-9,-,TRBJ2-4,CASSPGTSGRAPAKNIQYF,TGTGCCAGCAGCCCCGGGACTAGCGGGAGGGCCCCCGCCAAAAACATTCAGTACTTC
-,TRBV28,-,TRBJ2-7,CASSPHERSSYEQYF,TGTGCCAGCAGCCCCCACGAGCGGAGCTCCTACGAGCAGTACTTC
-,TRBV27,-,TRBJ1-2,CASSLSRVFGGYTF,TGTGCCAGCAGTTTATCGAGAGTATTCGGTGGCTACACCTTC
-,TRBV5-4,-,TRBJ2-5,CASSLAGGETQYF,TGTGCCAGCAGCTTGGCCGGGGGAGAGACCCAGTACTTC
-,TRBV11-2,-,TRBJ1-1,CASSLVVEAFF,TGTGCCAGCAGCTTAGTAGTGGAAGCTTTCTTT
-,TRBV20-1,-,TRBJ2-7,CSAYGGGEQYF,TGCAGTGCTTACGGAGGTGGGGAGCAGTACTTC
-,TRBV15,-,TRBJ1-1,CATSRGGGVREAFF,TGTGCCACCAGCAGAGGAGGGGGGGTACGTGAAGCTTTCTTT